This T cell receptor (beta chain) was recorded in a study of blood T cell repertoires in COVID-19. Study details: PBMCs, B-cell-depleted T cells, or T cells were the source of the cDNA or gDNA that made up the material.

Germline CDR1 reads MNHNY; CDR2 reads SVGAGI (reference sequence). This CDR3 region has 12 residues. Regarding this clone: One junction end disagrees with the germline gene, perhaps due to a read error.

Authors' analysis steps: Amplified reference gene primers provided the basis for estimating nucleated cell counts. Produced via immunoSEQ multiplex PCR; TCRdb's table is partial and in-frame only. That table furnishes V, J and clone size, whereas the DNA furnished D and trimming. The table lists about 120,000 clones, 90% of them singletons. The sequencing sample was made of peripheral blood. The clonotype originates from a human donor with active COVID-19. The donor label of this sample is uncertain. The J gene is TRBJ1-2, the V gene TRBV6-6; D possibly corresponds to TRBD1 (5 bases). In nucleotides, the CDR3 is TGTGCCAGCAGTTACGACAGCCGGCGGATCCCCTTC. It is translated as CASSYDSRRIPF.